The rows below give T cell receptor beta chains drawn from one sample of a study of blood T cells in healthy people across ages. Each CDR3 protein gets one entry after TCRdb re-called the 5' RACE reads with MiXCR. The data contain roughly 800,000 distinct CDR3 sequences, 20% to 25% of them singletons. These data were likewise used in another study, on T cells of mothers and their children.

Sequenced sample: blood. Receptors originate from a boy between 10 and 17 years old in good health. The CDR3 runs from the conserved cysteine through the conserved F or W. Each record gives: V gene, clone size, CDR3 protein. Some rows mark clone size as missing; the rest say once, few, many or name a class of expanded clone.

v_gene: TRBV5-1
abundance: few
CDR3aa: CASSPGTALTYEQYF

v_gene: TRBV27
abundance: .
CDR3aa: CASSGEDRPYTGELFF

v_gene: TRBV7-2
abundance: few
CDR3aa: CASSRQGADTQYF

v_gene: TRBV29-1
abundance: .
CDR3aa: CSVTGAHEAFF

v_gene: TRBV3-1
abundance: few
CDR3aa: CASSLNHEQFF

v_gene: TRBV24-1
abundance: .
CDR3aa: CATSDLSGGSYNEQFF

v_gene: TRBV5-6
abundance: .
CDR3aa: CASSLPIGLAGGEQYF

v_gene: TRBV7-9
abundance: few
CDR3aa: CASSFRERETQYF

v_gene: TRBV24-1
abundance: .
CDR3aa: CATSDGGYDEKLFF

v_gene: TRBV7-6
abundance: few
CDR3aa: CASSPVGTGGEDRYGYTF

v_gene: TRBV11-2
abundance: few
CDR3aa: CASSLIPSGSSGEQFF

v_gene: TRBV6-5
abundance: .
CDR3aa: CASSYGRTEYEQYF

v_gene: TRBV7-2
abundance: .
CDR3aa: CASSQQTGVSYNEQFF

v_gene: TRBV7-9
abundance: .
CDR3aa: CASRGTAPRTQYF

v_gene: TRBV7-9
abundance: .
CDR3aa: CASSLDSIQFF

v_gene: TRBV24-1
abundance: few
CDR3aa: CATSDTGRGAYEQYF

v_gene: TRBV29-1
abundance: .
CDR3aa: CSVARAGLNTEAFF

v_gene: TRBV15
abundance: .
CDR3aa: CATSMDRPDETQYF

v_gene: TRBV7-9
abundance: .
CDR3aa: CASSLAEAAREETQYF

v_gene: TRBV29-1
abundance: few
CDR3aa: CSVGAEVYGYTF

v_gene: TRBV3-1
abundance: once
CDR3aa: CASSQIGRSANEKLFF

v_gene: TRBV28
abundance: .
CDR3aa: CASSAGTGWTEAFF

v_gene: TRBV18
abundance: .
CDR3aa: CASAPTGGEVGQYF

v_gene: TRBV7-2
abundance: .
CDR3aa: CASSLFPQADTQYF

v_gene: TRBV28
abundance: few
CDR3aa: CASSFDLAGGRSYEQYF

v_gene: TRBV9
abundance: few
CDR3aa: CASSATAGGSQETQYF

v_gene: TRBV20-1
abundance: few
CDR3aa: CSARDAGGSQFYEQYF

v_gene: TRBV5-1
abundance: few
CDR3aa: CASSLTSGRTGELFF

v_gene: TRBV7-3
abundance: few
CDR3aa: CASSLNSGGLLNEQFF

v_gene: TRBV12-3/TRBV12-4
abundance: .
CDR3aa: CASTPVIQETQYF

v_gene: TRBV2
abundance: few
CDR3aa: CASTWTTRETQYF

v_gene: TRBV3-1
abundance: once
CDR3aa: CASSPWGLESEETQYF

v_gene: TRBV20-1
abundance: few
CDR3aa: CSARDWRVPNSGNTIYF

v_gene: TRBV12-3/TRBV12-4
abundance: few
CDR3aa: CASSPLGDLTGELFF

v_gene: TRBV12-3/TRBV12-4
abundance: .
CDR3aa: CAGSPTGESEKLFF

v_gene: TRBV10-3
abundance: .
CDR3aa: CATATRTGAYEQYF

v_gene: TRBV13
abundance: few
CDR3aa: CASSSTGGRGEKLFF

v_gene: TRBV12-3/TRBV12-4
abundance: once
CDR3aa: CASSLAGEAGEAFF

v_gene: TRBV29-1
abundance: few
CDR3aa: CSVRTSGGQTDTQYF

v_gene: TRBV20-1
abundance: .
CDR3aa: CSAGRTGRSGELFF

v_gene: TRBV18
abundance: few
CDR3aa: CASSPPGWQQNYGYTF

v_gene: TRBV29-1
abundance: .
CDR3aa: CSVEFHGRNYEQYF

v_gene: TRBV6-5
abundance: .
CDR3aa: CASSPDFLKLFF

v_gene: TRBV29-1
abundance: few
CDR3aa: CSVEADRDNYGYTF

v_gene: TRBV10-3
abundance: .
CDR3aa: CAISESLGQNSYEQYF